The next 10 T cell receptor beta chains were all read from a single sample in a study of graft-versus-host responses after intestinal transplantation. Libraries were prepared by immunoSEQ multiplex PCR; TCRdb keeps only in-frame clonotypes and omits some of them. The profile shows 65,000 to 90,000 clones, 75% to 95% of them singletons. These receptors' targets are unknown. The source material was unstimulated CD8+ T cells sorted from spleen or lymph node cells, sampled before transplant. These TCRs come from a human donor who was the organ donor for an intestinal transplant.

The chain uses TRBV14 and TRBJ2-1, with D possibly TRBD2 on 6 matching bases. V was pared by 0 bases and J by 2 bases, with 14 bases between. Per the germline V gene, CDR1 is SGHDN and CDR2 is FVKESK. CDR3 length equals 17 residues. The CDR3 protein is CASSQDFVGGPYNEQFF. Here the CDR3 DNA reads TGTGCCAGCAGCCAAGATTTTGTGGGAGGCCCCTACAATGAGCAGTTCTTC. Based on the CDR3 plus reference TRBV14 and TRBJ2-1, the full variable domain is EAGVTQFPSHSVIEKGQTVTLRCDPISGHDNLYWYRRVMGKEIKFLLHFVKESKQDESGMPNNRFLAERTGGTYSTLKVQPAELEDSGVYFCASSQDFVGGPYNEQFFGPGTRLTVL.

The chain couples TRBV5-1 to TRBJ2-2; no reliable D call. Trimming left V 0 bases short and J 5 bases short, with 11 bases between. Germline loops: CDR1 SGHRS, CDR2 YFSETQ. This CDR3 contains 15 residues. CDR3 in amino acids: CASSLATVGTGELFF. The CDR3 nucleotides are TGCGCCAGCAGCTTGGCCACGGTGGGGACCGGGGAGCTGTTTTTT.

This chain uses TRBV7-9 with TRBJ1-1, with a weak D call TRBD1 (5 bases). Trimming stripped 6 bases from V and 1 base from J, with 24 bases between. This CDR3 has 18 amino acids. Per germline, CDR1 SEHNR and CDR2 FQNEAQ (reference sequence). The CDR3 coding sequence is TGTGCCAGCAGACCGGGACCCCGGGACCGAAACCCGAACACTGAAGCTTTCTTT. Protein product: CASRPGPRDRNPNTEAFF. The whole variable domain, remainder taken from reference TRBV7-9 and TRBJ1-1, is DTGVSQNPRHKITKRGQNVTFRCDPISEHNRLYWYRQTLGQGPEFLTYFQNEAQLEKSRLLSDRFSAERPKGSFSTLEIQRTEQGDSAMYLCASRPGPRDRNPNTEAFFGQGTRLTVV.

The chain carries TRBV2 and TRBJ2-7, with a possible D match to TRBD2 (7 bases). Trimming shortened V by 4 bases and J by 5 bases, and 30 bases separated the two germline ends. CDR1 and CDR2 from the germline V gene are SNHLY and FYNNEI. This CDR3 spans 19 amino acids. The CDR3 DNA follows: TGTGCCAGCAGTGGGGGTTCGCGCTCGCGGGGGCTGGGGTTGAACGAGCAGTACTTC. Translation gives CASSGGSRSRGLGLNEQYF.

The J gene is TRBJ2-5, the V gene TRBV28; 11 bases line up with TRBD2. Losses at the gene ends were 2 bases for V and 1 base for J; bases not matched to a gene: 6. CDR3 length equals 17 residues. Per germline, CDR1 MDHEN and CDR2 SYDVKM. The CDR3 reads CASSLLRTSGSQETQYF. Here the CDR3 DNA reads TGTGCCAGCAGTTTACTCCGGACTAGCGGGTCCCAAGAGACCCAGTACTTC.

The gene calls are TRBV27 and TRBJ2-1; 12 bases align to TRBD1. Germline lookup yields CDR1 MNHEY and CDR2 SMNVEV (reference sequence). The CDR3 extends over 15 amino acids. Trimming cost V 5 bases and J 10 bases; bases outside gene matches: 9. The CDR3 sequence is CASSHLRDRGQEQFF. The DNA of the CDR3 is TGTGCCAGCAGTCACCTCCGGGACAGGGGGCAGGAGCAGTTCTTC.

The J gene is TRBJ1-5, the V gene TRBV19, with 11 nucleotides matching TRBD1. J gave up 6 bases and V 6 bases, and 10 bases lay outside the gene matches. There are 16 residues in the CDR3. Germline V CDR1 and CDR2: LNHDA, SQIVND (reference sequence). The CDR3 loop reads CASSRDRGVMGQPQHF. The CDR3 DNA is TGTGCCAGTAGCCGGGACAGGGGGGTGATGGGTCAGCCCCAGCATTTT.

This sequence joins TRBV30 and TRBJ2-7, with TRBD1 identical over 10 bases. The CDR3 is 13 residues long. Per the germline V gene, CDR1 is GTSNPN and CDR2 is SVGIG (reference sequence). V was pared by 1 base and J by 3 bases, with 0 bases of the junction left unmatched. The DNA for the CDR3 is TGTGCCTGGAGTGGGACAGGGGGCTACGAGCAGTACTTC. It encodes CAWSGTGGYEQYF.

As concerns this clone: Additional DNA sequences in this sample encode the identical CDR3. The chain employs TRBV4-1 and TRBJ1-1, with D hard to call. V gave up 3 bases and J gave up 5 bases, with 10 bases separating them. The germline gives CDR1 MGHRA, CDR2 YSYEKL. The CDR3 is made up of 13 amino acids. The CDR3 region has the DNA TGCGCCAGCAGCCAGATTCAGGTGACTGAAGCTTTCTTT. Translated: CASSQIQVTEAFF.

The V gene is TRBV5-6, the J gene TRBJ2-1, with D perhaps TRBD1 (6 bases). Germline CDR1 is SGHDT and CDR2 is YYEEEE. This CDR3 is built from 12 residues. The ends were cut back, 4 bases at V and 9 bases at J, with 11 bases in the middle. CDR3 sequence reads: CASSLWDTEQFF. In nucleotides, the CDR3 is TGTGCCAGCAGCCTGTGGGACACTGAGCAGTTCTTC. The complete variable domain, with remaining parts taken from reference TRBV5-6 and TRBJ2-1, reads DAGVTQSPTHLIKTRGQQVTLRCSPKSGHDTVSWYQQALGQGPQFIFQYYEEEERQRGNFPDRFSGHQFPNYSSELNVNALLLGDSALYLCASSLWDTEQFFGPGTRLTVL.